This T cell receptor (beta chain) appears in the sequencing data of a study of radiotherapy plus CTLA-4 blockade in lung cancer. Study-level background: For 15% to 20% of patients, objective responses occurred, and approximately 31% had disease control.

The CDR3 spans 15 residues. The V segment lost 6 bases and the J segment 1 base; nucleotides outside the gene matches: 8. CDR1 is MGHDK, CDR2 SYGVNS, per germline. With ipilimumab providing CTLA-4 blockade, focal radiation was administered to patients who had chemo-refractory metastatic non-small-cell lung cancer. Measured with immunoSEQ multiplex PCR; TCRdb has only the in-frame clones, and not every one. Of over 100,000 clones listed, 80% to 90% are singletons. The sequence came from a human donor with non-small cell lung cancer that progressed on radiotherapy plus ipilimumab. The source material was peripheral blood, sampled from a patient treated with radiotherapy plus ipilimumab. The genes are TRBV25-1 and TRBJ1-1, with 7 bases that match TRBD1. This chain's CDR3 is CASSRQGVANTEAFF. CDR3 nucleotides: TGTGCCAGCAGCAGACAGGGCGTTGCGAACACTGAAGCTTTCTTT.